The rows below give T cell receptor beta chains drawn from one sample of a study of blood T cell repertoires in COVID-19. Profiling relied on immunoSEQ multiplex PCR, and the TCRdb table lists in-frame clones only, not all of them. This table holds 150,000 to 250,000 clones, roughly 77% found once. The sample comprised peripheral blood. The receptors were sampled from a woman between 40 and 55 years old with COVID-19, enrolled during active disease. The CDR3 runs from the conserved cysteine through the conserved F or W. The order of the fields is V gene, clone size, D gene, J gene, CDR3 protein, CDR3 DNA. A D gene is named only where the DNA matches it firmly. Clone sizes are given selectively: once, few, many, or a class where the clone is expanded.

TRBV2	-	-	TRBJ1-2	CASSERGREPSFYGYTF	TGTGCCAGCAGTGAACGGGGTAGGGAACCGTCGTTCTATGGCTACACCTTC
TRBV3-1/TRBV3-2	-	TRBD2	TRBJ2-1	CASSPVPGLAGDLNWQFF	TGTGCCAGCAGCCCTGTCCCGGGACTAGCGGGGGACCTAAATTGGCAGTTCTTC
TRBV6-6	-	-	TRBJ1-5	CASSSLSNQPQHF	TGTGCCAGCAGTTCTTTAAGCAATCAGCCCCAGCATTTT
TRBV5-8	-	TRBD1	TRBJ1-4	CASSKGQDLNEKLFF	TGTGCCAGCAGCAAGGGACAGGATCTTAATGAAAAACTGTTTTTT
TRBV5-1	-	-	TRBJ2-5	CASSLQGEQTQYF	TGCGCCAGCAGCTTGCAGGGTGAGCAGACCCAGTACTTC
TRBV11-3	-	TRBD2	TRBJ2-3	CASSFGLAGGISTDTQYF	TGTGCCAGCAGCTTCGGACTAGCGGGGGGGATTAGCACAGATACGCAGTATTTT
TRBV27	-	-	TRBJ2-2	CASPSGPTNTGELFF	TGTGCCAGCCCCAGCGGGCCAACGAACACCGGGGAGCTGTTTTTT
TRBV7-2	-	TRBD1	TRBJ1-2	CASSLLPTGGSANYGYTF	TGTGCCAGCAGCTTATTGCCGACAGGGGGATCGGCTAACTATGGCTACACCTTC
TRBV15	-	TRBD2	TRBJ2-3	CATSQRRTSGSTDTQYF	TGTGCCACCAGCCAGAGGCGGACTAGCGGTAGCACAGATACGCAGTATTTT
TRBV20-1	-	TRBD2	TRBJ2-1	CSASTLGEGLVEQFF	TGCAGTGCTAGTACTCTCGGGGAGGGTCTGGTTGAGCAGTTCTTC
TRBV3-1/TRBV3-2	-	-	TRBJ1-6	CASSQGAKSSPLHF	TGTGCCAGCAGCCAAGGCGCAAAGAGTTCACCCCTCCACTTT
TRBV2	-	-	TRBJ2-7	CASNELRDEQYF	TGTGCCAGCAACGAGCTCCGGGACGAGCAGTACTTC
TRBV6-2/TRBV6-3	-	TRBD2	TRBJ2-7	CASSYRSRELAGLVPHEQYF	TGTGCCAGCAGTTACAGGAGCAGGGAACTAGCGGGACTTGTTCCCCACGAGCAGTACTTC
TRBV6-2/TRBV6-3	-	-	TRBJ2-7	CASNPQGYYEQYF	TGTGCCAGCAACCCTCAGGGATACTACGAGCAGTACTTC
TRBV4-2	-	TRBD1	TRBJ1-1	CASSQGHNRGSEAFF	TGTGCCAGCAGCCAAGGACACAACAGGGGGTCTGAAGCTTTCTTT
TRBV30	-	-	TRBJ1-5	CAWSVGGGQPQHF	TGTGCCTGGAGTGTAGGGGGTGGTCAGCCCCAGCATTTT
TRBV6-1	-	-	TRBJ1-4	CASSEGPEGKKLFF	TGTGCCAGCAGTGAAGGACCGGAGGGGAAAAAACTGTTTTTT
TRBV10-3	many	TRBD1	TRBJ1-1	CAINPGGTGTEAFF	TGTGCCATCAATCCAGGGGGCACGGGGACTGAAGCTTTCTTT
TRBV11-3	-	TRBD2	TRBJ2-1	CASSLESASGYNEQFF	TGTGCCAGCAGCTTAGAGTCCGCTAGCGGCTACAATGAGCAGTTCTTC
TRBV11-1	-	-	TRBJ2-3	CASSLIPDTSTDTQYF	TGTGCCAGCAGCTTGATCCCCGACACAAGCACAGATACGCAGTATTTT
TRBV4-3	-	-	TRBJ2-5	CASSPHVGAKTQYF	TGCGCCAGCAGCCCCCACGTGGGGGCGAAGACCCAGTACTTC
TRBV9	-	TRBD2	TRBJ2-7	CASSPGVAGSQEQYF	TGTGCCAGCAGCCCGGGGGTAGCGGGGTCCCAAGAGCAGTACTTC
TRBV5-1	-	TRBD1	TRBJ2-1	CASSWDRSDYNEQFF	TGCGCCAGCAGCTGGGACAGGTCCGATTACAATGAGCAGTTCTTC
TRBV10-2	-	TRBD2	TRBJ2-2	CASRLAGGLGTGELFF	TGCGCCAGCAGGCTAGCGGGGGGTCTTGGCACCGGGGAGCTGTTTTTT
TRBV14	-	-	TRBJ2-5	CASSLPFQGYQETQYF	TGTGCCAGCAGCCTACCATTTCAGGGATATCAAGAGACCCAGTACTTC
TRBV7-9	-	-	TRBJ1-1	CASSPRFQGWAEAFF	TGTGCCAGCAGCCCCCGATTCCAGGGGTGGGCTGAAGCTTTCTTT
TRBV19	few	TRBD1	TRBJ1-6	CATTQGAYNSPLHF	TGTGCCACTACTCAGGGGGCGTATAATTCACCCCTCCACTTT
TRBV2	-	-	TRBJ1-4	CASSGTAYVGHEKLFF	TGTGCCAGCAGTGGGACGGCTTATGTGGGGCATGAAAAACTGTTTTTT
TRBV15	-	-	TRBJ1-5	CATSRVGANQPQHF	TGTGCCACCAGCAGAGTAGGGGCCAATCAGCCCCAGCATTTT
TRBV5-1	few	TRBD1	TRBJ2-7	CASSLTGQGHEQYF	TGCGCCAGCAGCTTGACGGGACAGGGCCACGAGCAGTACTTC
TRBV3-1/TRBV3-2	-	-	TRBJ1-1	CASSQDSDFWAEAFF	TGTGCCAGCAGCCAAGATTCGGACTTCTGGGCTGAAGCTTTCTTT